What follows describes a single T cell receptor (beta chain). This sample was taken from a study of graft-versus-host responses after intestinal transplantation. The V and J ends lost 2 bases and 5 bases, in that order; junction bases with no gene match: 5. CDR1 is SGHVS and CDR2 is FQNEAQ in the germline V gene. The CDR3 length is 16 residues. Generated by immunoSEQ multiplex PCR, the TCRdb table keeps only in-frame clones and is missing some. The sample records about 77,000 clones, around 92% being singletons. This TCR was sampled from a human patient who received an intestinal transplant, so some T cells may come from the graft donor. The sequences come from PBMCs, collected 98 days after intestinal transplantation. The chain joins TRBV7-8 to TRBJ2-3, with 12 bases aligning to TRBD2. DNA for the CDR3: TGTGCCAGCAGCTTACTAGCGGGAGGGATGAAAGATACGCAGTATTTT. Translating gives CASSLLAGGMKDTQYF.